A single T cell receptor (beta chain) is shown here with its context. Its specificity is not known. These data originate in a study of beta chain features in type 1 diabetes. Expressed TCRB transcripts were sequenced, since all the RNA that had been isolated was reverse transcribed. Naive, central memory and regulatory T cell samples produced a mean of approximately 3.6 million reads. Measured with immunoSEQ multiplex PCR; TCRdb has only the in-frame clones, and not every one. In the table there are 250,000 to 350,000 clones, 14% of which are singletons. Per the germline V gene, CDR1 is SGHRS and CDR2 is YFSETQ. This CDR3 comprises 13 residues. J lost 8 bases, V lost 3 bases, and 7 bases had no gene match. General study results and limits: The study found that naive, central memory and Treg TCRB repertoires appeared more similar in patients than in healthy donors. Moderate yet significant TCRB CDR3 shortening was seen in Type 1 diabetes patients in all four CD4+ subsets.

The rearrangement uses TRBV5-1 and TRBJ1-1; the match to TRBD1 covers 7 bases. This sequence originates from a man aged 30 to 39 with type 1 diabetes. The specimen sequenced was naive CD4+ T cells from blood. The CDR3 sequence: CASSSPTDREAFF. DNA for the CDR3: TGCGCCAGCAGCTCGCCTACGGACAGGGAAGCTTTCTTT.